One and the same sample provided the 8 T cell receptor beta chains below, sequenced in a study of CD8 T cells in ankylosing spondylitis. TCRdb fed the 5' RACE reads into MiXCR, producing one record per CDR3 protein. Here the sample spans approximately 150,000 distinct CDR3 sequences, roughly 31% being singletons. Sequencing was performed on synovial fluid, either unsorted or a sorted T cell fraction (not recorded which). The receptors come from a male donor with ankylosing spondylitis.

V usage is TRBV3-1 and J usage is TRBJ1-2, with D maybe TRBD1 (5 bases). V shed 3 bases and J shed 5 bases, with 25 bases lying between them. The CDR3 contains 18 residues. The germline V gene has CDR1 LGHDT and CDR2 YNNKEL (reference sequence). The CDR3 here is CASSQDTYILGQTYGYTF. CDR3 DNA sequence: TGTGCCAGCAGCCAGGACACCTACATTTTAGGACAAACTTATGGCTACACCTTC.

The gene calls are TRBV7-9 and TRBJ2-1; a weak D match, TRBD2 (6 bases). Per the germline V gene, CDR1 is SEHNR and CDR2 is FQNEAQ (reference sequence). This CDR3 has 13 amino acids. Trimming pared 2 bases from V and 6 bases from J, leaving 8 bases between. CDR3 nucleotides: TGTGCCAGCAGCTTACTGGGGGGCAATGAGCAGTTCTTC. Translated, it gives CASSLLGGNEQFF.

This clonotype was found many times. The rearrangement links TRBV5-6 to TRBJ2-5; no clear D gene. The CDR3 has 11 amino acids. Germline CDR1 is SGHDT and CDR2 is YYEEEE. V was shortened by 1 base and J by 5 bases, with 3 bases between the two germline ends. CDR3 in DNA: TGTGCCAGCAGCTTGTTGGAGACCCAGTACTTC. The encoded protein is CASSLLETQYF.

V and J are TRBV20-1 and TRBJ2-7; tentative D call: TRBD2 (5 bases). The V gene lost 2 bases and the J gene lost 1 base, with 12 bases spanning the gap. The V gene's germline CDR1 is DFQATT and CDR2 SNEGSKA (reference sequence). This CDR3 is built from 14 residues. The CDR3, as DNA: TGCAGTGCTAGATATGGCGGGTATTCCTACGAGCAGTACTTC. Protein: CSARYGGYSYEQYF.

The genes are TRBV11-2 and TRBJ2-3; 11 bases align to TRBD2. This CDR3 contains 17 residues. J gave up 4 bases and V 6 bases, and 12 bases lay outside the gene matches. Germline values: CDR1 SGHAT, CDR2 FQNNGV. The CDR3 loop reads CASSRETSGRLPDTQYF. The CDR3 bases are TGTGCCAGCAGTCGGGAAACTAGCGGGAGACTTCCAGATACGCAGTATTTT.

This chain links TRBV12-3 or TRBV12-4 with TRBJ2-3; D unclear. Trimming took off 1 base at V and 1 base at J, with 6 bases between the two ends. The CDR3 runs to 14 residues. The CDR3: CASSLDWGTDTQYF. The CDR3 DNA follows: TGTGCCAGCAGTTTAGATTGGGGCACAGATACGCAGTATTTT.

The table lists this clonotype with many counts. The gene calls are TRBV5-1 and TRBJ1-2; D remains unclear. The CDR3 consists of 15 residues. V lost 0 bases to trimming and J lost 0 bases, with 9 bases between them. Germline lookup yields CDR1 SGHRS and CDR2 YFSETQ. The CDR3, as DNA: TGCGCCAGCAGCTTGGAGTCCGAACCTAACTATGGCTACACCTTC. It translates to CASSLESEPNYGYTF.

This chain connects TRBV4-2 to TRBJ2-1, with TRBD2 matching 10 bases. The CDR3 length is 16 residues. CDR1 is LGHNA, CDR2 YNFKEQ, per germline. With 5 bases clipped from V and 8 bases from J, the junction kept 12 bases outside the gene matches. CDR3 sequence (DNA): TGTGCCAGCAGCAAAGCGAGCGGGGGGGCCGGTCATGAGCAGTTCTTC. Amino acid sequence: CASSKASGGAGHEQFF.